The 22 T cell receptor beta chains in this list originate from one sample, sequenced in a study of CD8+CD57+ T cells in acquired aplastic anemia. Patients picked for sequencing had shown CD8+CD57+ cell expansion detected by flow cytometry. Genomic DNA acted as the template from which TCR beta VDJ combination and CDR3 sequence profiling were carried out. TCRdb re-called the reads through MiXCR, storing one row per CDR3 protein. This table has approximately 190,000 distinct CDR3 sequences, 40% to 55% appearing once. Sequenced: sorted CD4+, CD8+, or CD8+CD57+ T cells (not recorded which) from PBMCs. The receptors originated from a human donor with aplastic anemia.

This clonotype was counted only a few times. V is TRBV7-3 and J is TRBJ1-1; unclear D gene. The length of the CDR3 is 13 residues. Germline V gives CDR1 SGHTA, CDR2 FQGTGA. V was clipped by 5 bases and J by 0 bases, with 7 bases between them. The CDR3 is CASSAGLNTEAFF. The CDR3 nucleotides are TGTGCCAGCAGCGCCGGTCTGAACACTGAAGCTTTCTTT.

The chain employs TRBV6-1 and TRBJ1-2; a weak D match, TRBD1 (6 bases). Germline CDR1 is MNHNS and CDR2 is SASEGT. This CDR3 has 13 residues. V lost 5 bases and J 4 bases, leaving 11 bases between the germline ends. The CDR3 sequence: CASSTGWTYGYTF. The CDR3 DNA follows: TGTGCCAGCAGTACAGGGTGGACCTATGGCTACACCTTC.

The chain recombines TRBV30 with TRBJ1-5; 7 bases line up with TRBD1. V lost 0 bases and J lost 5; bases outside the gene matches: 1. Germline assignment: CDR1 GTSNPN and CDR2 SVGIG (reference sequence). The CDR3 sequence is 13 residues long. The CDR3 DNA reads TGTGCCTGGAGTGTTGGACAGGATCAGCCCCAGCATTTT. Its protein product is CAWSVGQDQPQHF.

The chain is built from TRBV2 and TRBJ2-7, with D tentatively TRBD1 (6 bases). The CDR3 loop spans 13 amino acids. CDR1 is SNHLY and CDR2 is FYNNEI in the germline V gene. V was shortened by 4 bases and J by 6 bases, with 13 bases between the two germline ends. This chain's CDR3 is CASSADRVSEQYF. CDR3 sequence (DNA): TGTGCCAGCAGTGCGGACAGAGTGAGCGAGCAGTACTTC.

The chain has TRBV15 and TRBJ2-3; 8 bases align to TRBD2. This CDR3 has 15 amino acids. Per germline, CDR1 LNHNV and CDR2 YYDKDF (reference sequence). With 1 base clipped from V and 3 bases from J, the junction kept 3 bases outside the gene matches. The CDR3 spells CATSRGGRRTDTQYF. CDR3 in DNA: TGTGCCACCAGCAGAGGCGGGAGGAGGACAGATACGCAGTATTTT.

This chain connects TRBV25-1 to TRBJ2-1; possibly TRBD2 for D (6 bases). CDR3 length: 17 amino acids. CDR1 and CDR2 from the germline V gene are MGHDK and SYGVNS. V lost 9 bases, J lost 7 bases, and 28 bases lay in between. CDR3 nucleotide sequence: TGTGCCAGTAGTATTTTGGGGTCTAGGAGGGTTTTGAATGAGCAGTTCTTC. Protein product: CASSILGSRRVLNEQFF.

The rearrangement links TRBV20-1 to TRBJ2-7; D may match TRBD1 or TRBD2 (5 bases each). This CDR3 region has 13 residues. CDR1 and CDR2 from the germline V gene are DFQATT and SNEGSKA (reference sequence). V lost 4 bases and J lost 0, with 10 bases in between. CDR3: CSAIRGSSYEQYF. The CDR3 DNA is TGCAGTGCTATACGGGGCAGCTCCTACGAGCAGTACTTC.

This clonotype occurred many times. The CDR3 region has the DNA TGCAGTGCGCAAAGCCCCGGGACAGGGGGCACTGAAGCTTTCTTT. Its protein is CSAQSPGTGGTEAFF. The chain employs TRBV20-1 and TRBJ1-1; 11 bases agree with TRBD1. Trimming took 6 bases from V and 4 from J; bases not matched to a gene: 10. CDR3 length equals 15 residues. The germline CDR1 and CDR2 sequences are DFQATT and SNEGSKA (reference sequence).

This clonotype was found many times. The J gene is TRBJ2-2, the V gene TRBV29-1, with 7 bases that match TRBD1. There are 15 residues in the CDR3. Germline lookup yields CDR1 SQVTM and CDR2 ANQGSEA. V lost 6 bases to trimming and J lost 0 bases; unmatched junction nucleotides: 7. The CDR3 DNA sequence: TGCAGCGTGACTGGACAGGCATCGAACACCGGGGAGCTGTTTTTT. This translates into CSVTGQASNTGELFF.

The V call is TRBV2, the J call TRBJ2-7, with a weak D call TRBD2 (6 bases). Germline V CDR1 and CDR2: SNHLY, FYNNEI. The CDR3 contains 16 residues. Trimming removed 7 bases from V and 2 bases from J, with 21 bases in between. The CDR3 sequence: CASNPIKDRGAYEQYF. CDR3 in DNA: TGTGCCAGCAACCCAATTAAGGACCGCGGGGCCTACGAGCAGTACTTC.

This clonotype has only a few counts. The gene calls are TRBV2 and TRBJ1-2, with TRBD1 as a possible D gene (5 bases). The V gene's germline CDR1 is SNHLY and CDR2 FYNNEI. The CDR3 runs to 12 residues. Here the CDR3 DNA reads TGTGCTGCCCTTGAGGGGAACTATGGCTACACCTTC. Translated: CAALEGNYGYTF.

This clonotype has a count of ten or more. This sequence joins TRBV11-3 and TRBJ1-1, with a possible D match to TRBD1 (6 bases). CDR3 length: 14 residues. V lost 7 bases, J lost 0 bases, and 12 bases lay in between. CDR1 is SGHNT, CDR2 YENEEA, per germline. The CDR3 region has the DNA TGTGCCAGCACCCGCAGGGGACTGAACACTGAAGCTTTCTTT. This encodes CASTRRGLNTEAFF. Full variable domain (missing parts from reference TRBV11-3 and TRBJ1-1): EAGVVQSPRYKIIEKKQPVAFWCNPISGHNTLYWYLQNLGQGPELLIRYENEEAVDDSQLPKDRFSAERLKGVDSTLKIQPAELGDSAVYLCASTRRGLNTEAFFGQGTRLTVV.

As to this clonotype: This likely comes from a read error, as the CDR3 has no conserved phenylalanine or tryptophan at its end. The V gene is TRBV20-1, the J gene TRBJ1-5; D is uncertain. Germline CDR1 DFQATT, CDR2 SNEGSKA (reference sequence). The V end lost 0 bases, the J end lost 2 bases, and 17 bases lay between the germline ends. This CDR3 is 17 amino acids long. CDR3 residues: CSARDRAPRSGNQPQHL. The CDR3 DNA reads as TGCAGTGCTAGAGATCGGGCCCCCCGATCGGGCAATCAGCCCCAGCATCTT.

This clonotype was found many times. The V and J genes are TRBV10-3 and TRBJ2-5, with 11 bases identical to TRBD2. The length of the CDR3 is 14 residues. Germline V gene lookup returns CDR1 ENHRY and CDR2 SYGVKD. Trimming cost V 9 bases and J 5 bases; bases outside gene matches: 8. CDR3 nucleotides: TGTGCCATAGGGGTAGCGGGAGGGCCGGAGACCCAGTACTTC. Encoded protein: CAIGVAGGPETQYF.

This clonotype has a single count. The rearrangement uses TRBV2 and TRBJ1-2; D may be TRBD1 (5 bases). Germline V lookup: CDR1 SNHLY, CDR2 FYNNEI. The CDR3 has 14 amino acids. Trimming took off 3 bases at V and 7 bases at J, with 15 bases between the two ends. The CDR3 reads CASSDAGWLSGYTF. In DNA form, the CDR3 reads TGTGCCAGCAGTGACGCAGGGTGGCTTTCTGGCTACACCTTC.

Many counts were recorded for this clonotype. At one end, the junction sequence differs from germline, possibly due to a read error. V and J are TRBV11-2 and TRBJ2-1; 11 nucleotides align to TRBD2. Germline CDR1 and CDR2: SGHAT and FQNNGV. This CDR3 is 19 amino acids long. The CDR3 is CASSVERTSGHTNYNEQFF. CDR3 sequence (DNA): TGTGCCAGCAGCGTAGAGAGGACTAGCGGGCACACAAACTACAATGAGCAGTTCTTC.

This clonotype was counted at least ten times. V usage is TRBV20-1 and J usage is TRBJ2-3; TRBD2 aligns across 8 bases. The trim removed 6 bases at V and 0 bases at J, leaving 17 bases unmatched. The V gene's germline CDR1 is DFQATT and CDR2 SNEGSKA (reference sequence). CDR3 size: 18 residues. This chain's CDR3 is CSALSSGGVGRSTDTQYF. DNA of the CDR3: TGCAGTGCCCTGAGTTCGGGAGGGGTTGGGAGGAGCACAGATACGCAGTATTTT.

The chain links TRBV2 to TRBJ1-5; D is possibly TRBD1 (6 bases). The germline V gene has CDR1 SNHLY and CDR2 FYNNEI. The CDR3 has 10 residues. The germline V and J ends were trimmed by 8 bases and 12 bases, with 11 bases remaining between them. The CDR3 reads CASCLQGQHF. The CDR3 DNA follows: TGTGCCAGCTGTTTACAGGGCCAGCATTTT.

This sequence joins TRBV2 and TRBJ2-4; a weak D match, TRBD1 (6 bases). The CDR3 covers 11 residues. Germline V gene lookup returns CDR1 SNHLY and CDR2 FYNNEI. Trimming cost V 8 bases and J 15 bases, with 17 bases left between them. CDR3 in DNA: TGTGCCAGCCGCGTGGGGGCAGTTCGGTACTTC. This encodes CASRVGAVRYF.

The V call is TRBV20-1, the J call TRBJ2-1, with D unresolved. In germline, CDR1 is DFQATT, CDR2 SNEGSKA (reference sequence). This CDR3 has 13 residues. The V end was cut by 0 bases, the J end by 8 bases, with 11 bases between. As DNA, the CDR3 is TGCAGTGCTAGAGATCGACGGGCCGATGAGCAGTTCTTC. Translating gives CSARDRRADEQFF.

This clonotype was counted ten times or more. The CDR3 region is CASSSATVAYEQYF. The DNA of the CDR3 is TGTGCCAGCAGCTCGGCGACAGTTGCCTACGAGCAGTACTTC. The genes are TRBV5-5 and TRBJ2-7; a weak D match, TRBD1 (5 bases). The CDR3 totals 14 residues. Germline CDR1 and CDR2: SGHKS and YYEKEE (reference sequence). V was pared by 3 bases and J by 2 bases, with 12 bases between.

The gene calls are TRBV29-1 and TRBJ2-3; D might be TRBD1 (6 bases). The CDR3 has 12 residues. The V and J ends lost 5 bases and 2 bases respectively, with 8 bases between them. Germline values: CDR1 SQVTM, CDR2 ANQGSEA. As DNA, the CDR3 is TGCAGCGTTCGGACAGTCACAGATACGCAGTATTTT. This sequence encodes CSVRTVTDTQYF.